These 26 T cell receptor beta chains share one sample of origin, sequenced in a study of cytomegalovirus exposure and HLA in healthy donors. PCR employed 60 Vbeta and 13 Jbeta primers. TCRdb keeps only in-frame clones here, not all; method: immunoSEQ multiplex PCR. The data show about 100,000 clones, 83% seen once. Sample: PBMCs. Receptor source: a man in his forties in good health and CMV-seronegative.

This clone has a single count. The chain links TRBV15 to TRBJ2-4; TRBD1 is a possible D gene (6 bases). Germline values: CDR1 LNHNV, CDR2 YYDKDF (reference sequence). Trimming left V 2 bases short and J 0 bases short, with 11 bases between. The CDR3 loop spans 16 amino acids. The CDR3 sequence is CATSRKTQGAKNIQYF. The CDR3 coding sequence is TGTGCCACCAGCAGAAAGACACAGGGAGCCAAAAACATTCAGTACTTC. The whole variable domain, filled in from reference TRBV15 and TRBJ2-4, reads DAMVIQNPRYQVTQFGKPVTLSCSQTLNHNVMYWYQQKSSQAPKLLFHYYDKDFNNEADTPDNFQSRRPNTSFCFLDIRSPGLGDTAMYLCATSRKTQGAKNIQYFGAGTRLSVL.

This clone occurred a few times. The chain combines TRBV21-1 with TRBJ1-5; TRBD1, the table's D call, was not compared with the DNA. TRBV21-1 is termed a pseudogene. The CDR3 is 18 amino acids. CDR3 DNA: TGTGCCAGCAGCCCCCGGGACAGGGGCTTCTATAGCAATCAGCCCCAGCATTTT. It encodes CASSPRDRGFYSNQPQHF.

The table lists this clone with a count of one. This chain joins TRBV29-1 and TRBJ1-5, with a tentative D call TRBD1 (6 bases). This CDR3 spans 15 amino acids. The V end was cut by 6 bases, the J end by 2 bases, with 17 bases between. Germline V gene sequence: CDR1 SQVTM, CDR2 ANQGSEA. CDR3 sequence: CSVVEQGRGNQPQHF. The CDR3 region has the DNA TGCAGCGTGGTAGAACAGGGTCGGGGCAATCAGCCCCAGCATTTT. Combining the CDR3 with reference TRBV29-1 and TRBJ1-5 gives the whole variable domain SAVISQKPSRDICQRGTSLTIQCQVDSQVTMMFWYRQQPGQSLTLIATANQGSEATYESGFVIDKFPISRPNLTFSTLTVSNMSPEDSSIYLCSVVEQGRGNQPQHFGDGTRLSIL.

This chain links TRBV6-6 with TRBJ2-4, with 7 positions matching TRBD1. Per germline, CDR1 MNHNY and CDR2 SVGAGI (reference sequence). This CDR3 contains 16 residues. V shed 5 bases, J shed 0 bases, and the junction held 7 bases outside the gene matches. The CDR3 DNA follows: TGTGCCAGCAGTCCTACAGGGGTGTTAGCCAAAAACATTCAGTACTTC. It specifies CASSPTGVLAKNIQYF.

The rearrangement joins TRBV19 to TRBJ1-5; TRBD1 is a possible D gene (5 bases). Germline values: CDR1 LNHDA, CDR2 SQIVND (reference sequence). The length of the CDR3 is 15 residues. V was cut by 3 bases and J by 0 bases, with 9 bases left in between. The CDR3 here is CASSILGPSNQPQHF. In DNA form, the CDR3 reads TGTGCCAGTAGTATCCTGGGGCCTAGCAATCAGCCCCAGCATTTT.

CDR3 in DNA: TGTGCCAGTACCCCAAACCAGGGGATGTTCAATGGCTACACCTTC. It codes for CASTPNQGMFNGYTF. V and J are TRBV19 and TRBJ1-2; a possible D gene is TRBD1 (6 bases). Germline V gene data show CDR1 as LNHDA and CDR2 as SQIVND (reference sequence). This CDR3 is 15 amino acids long. V dropped 7 bases and J dropped 6 bases, with 21 bases sitting between them.

CDR3 coding DNA: TGTGCCAGCAGCGTAGCTGGCGGGGACACAGATACGCAGTATTTT. Its translation is CASSVAGGDTDTQYF. V usage is TRBV9 and J usage is TRBJ2-3, with D possibly matching TRBD2 (6 bases). The CDR3 spans 15 residues. V lost 0 bases and J 2 bases, leaving 10 bases between the germline ends. The germline V gene encodes CDR1 SGDLS and CDR2 YYNGEE.

The rearrangement uses TRBV11-1 and TRBJ2-1; 8 bases fit TRBD1. V gave up 5 bases and J gave up 2 bases; unmatched junction bases: 8. Germline V gene sequence: CDR1 SGHAT, CDR2 FQDESV (reference sequence). There are 16 residues in the CDR3. The CDR3 protein is CASSPKAGGTYNEQFF. CDR3 coding DNA: TGTGCCAGCAGCCCCAAAGCAGGGGGCACCTACAATGAGCAGTTCTTC.

This sequence joins TRBV11-2 and TRBJ2-7, with 8 bases fitting TRBD1. The CDR3 is 14 residues long. Trimming took 3 bases from V and 2 from J; bases not matched to a gene: 3. Germline values: CDR1 SGHAT, CDR2 FQNNGV. CDR3 in amino acids: CASSFDRGTYEQYF. DNA of the CDR3: TGTGCCAGCAGCTTCGACAGGGGAACCTACGAGCAGTACTTC.

This chain joins TRBV2 and TRBJ1-1; possible D gene TRBD1, 6 bases. Germline values: CDR1 SNHLY, CDR2 FYNNEI. The V and J ends lost 6 bases and 1 base respectively, with 15 bases between them. The CDR3 sequence is 15 residues long. CDR3 in amino acids: CASRGMRTENTEAFF. The CDR3 DNA follows: TGTGCCAGCAGGGGCATGAGGACAGAGAACACTGAAGCTTTCTTT.

This clone was seen more than once but under ten times. The chain joins TRBV15 to TRBJ1-2; tentatively, D is TRBD1 (6 bases). Germline V gene sequence: CDR1 LNHNV, CDR2 YYDKDF (reference sequence). The CDR3 spans 14 residues. V lost 1 base and J 8 bases, leaving 14 bases between the germline ends. CDR3 nucleotide sequence: TGTGCCACCAGCAGAGCGGCAGGGGACGGCGGCTACACCTTC. Translated, it gives CATSRAAGDGGYTF.

The chain has TRBV15 and TRBJ1-5; no clear D. V was shortened by 3 bases and J by 0 bases, with 9 bases between the two germline ends. CDR3 length: 15 amino acids. Per the germline V gene, CDR1 is LNHNV and CDR2 is YYDKDF (reference sequence). This chain's CDR3 is CATSRVRGSNQPQHF. CDR3 bases: TGTGCCACCAGCAGGGTACGGGGTAGCAATCAGCCCCAGCATTTT.

With respect to this clone: A junction boundary mismatches the germline segment, possibly from a read error. The same CDR3 arises from other DNA sequences in this sample as well. The chain uses TRBV10-2 and TRBJ2-7; possible D gene TRBD1, 5 bases. CDR3 length equals 14 residues. Germline lookup yields CDR1 WSHSY and CDR2 SAAADI. CDR3 DNA sequence: TGCGCCAGCAGTGAGTTGGACAAACCCTATGAGCAGTACTTC. It translates to CASSELDKPYEQYF.

This chain uses TRBV5-1 with TRBJ1-1; D not resolved. Per the germline V gene, CDR1 is SGHRS and CDR2 is YFSETQ. There are 14 residues in the CDR3. Trimming shortened V by 4 bases and J by 0 bases, and 10 bases separated the two germline ends. DNA of the CDR3: TGCGCCAGCAGCCCCGCCGGTTTGAACACTGAAGCTTTCTTT. Residues: CASSPAGLNTEAFF.

V gene TRBV4-3 combines with J gene TRBJ1-2, with D possibly TRBD1 on 6 matching bases. Germline V CDR1 and CDR2: LGHNA, YSLEER. The CDR3 is 14 residues long. Trimming shortened V by 3 bases and J by 6 bases, and 14 bases separated the two germline ends. Written as DNA, the CDR3 is TGCGCCAGCAGCCAGCAGGGGAATCAGCATGGCTACACCTTC. As protein: CASSQQGNQHGYTF.

CDR3: CASSLVYGEGDTEAFF. CDR3 sequence (DNA): TGTGCCAGCAGCTTAGTATACGGGGAGGGTGACACTGAAGCTTTCTTT. The chain uses TRBV7-9 and TRBJ1-1; D is unresolved. The CDR3 covers 16 residues. Deletions cut 1 base from V and 3 bases from J, with 15 bases between. The germline gives CDR1 SEHNR, CDR2 FQNEAQ (reference sequence).

V is TRBV6-5 and J is TRBJ1-6, with D possibly matching TRBD1 (5 bases). The CDR3 has 14 amino acids. The V end lost 2 bases, the J end lost 6 bases, and 8 bases lay between the germline ends. Germline CDR1 and CDR2: MNHEY and SVGAGI. CDR3 in DNA: TGTGCCAGCAGTTACGTCAGGGTTAATTCACCCCTCCACTTT. This translates into CASSYVRVNSPLHF.

This sequence joins TRBV6-6 and TRBJ2-2; 7 nucleotides match TRBD1. Germline trimming cut 6 bases from V and 4 bases from J; bases unmatched to any gene: 5. Germline CDR1 reads MNHNY; CDR2 reads SVGAGI (reference sequence). This CDR3 is built from 14 residues. This CDR3 reads CASRPGQSTGELFF. In DNA form, the CDR3 reads TGTGCCAGCAGGCCGGGACAGTCCACCGGGGAGCTGTTTTTT.

The chain combines TRBV27 with TRBJ2-1, with 9 nucleotides matching TRBD1. V shed 4 bases, J shed 4 bases, and the junction held 11 bases outside the gene matches. CDR3 length: 17 residues. Looked up from germline, CDR1 is MNHEY and CDR2 is SMNVEV (reference sequence). The CDR3 reads CASSSRRQGVLYNEQFF. DNA of the CDR3: TGTGCCAGCAGTTCCAGACGACAGGGGGTATTGTACAATGAGCAGTTCTTC.

The rearrangement uses TRBV27 and TRBJ1-6, with D unresolved. CDR1 MNHEY and CDR2 SMNVEV come from the germline V gene (reference sequence). The CDR3 extends over 12 amino acids. V lost 8 bases and J 10 bases, leaving 12 bases between the germline ends. DNA for the CDR3: TGTGCCAGCGGATTCTCGCGGTCACCCCTCCACTTT. This encodes CASGFSRSPLHF.

The sample holds one count of this clone. The chain uses TRBV13 and TRBJ2-5, with D perhaps matching TRBD1 (7 bases). TRBJ2-7 matches the DNA end more closely, so the J call is doubtful. The CDR3 loop spans 13 amino acids. Germline-derived CDR1 and CDR2 are PRHDT and FYEKMQ (reference sequence). CDR3 DNA sequence: TGTGCCAGCAGCTTTGCAGGGGGGTACGAGCAGTACTTC. Residues: CASSFAGGYEQYF.

This clone was seen a handful of times. As DNA, the CDR3 is TGTGCCAGCTCACCACCGAACAGGGGGCACCCAACGACTGAAGCTTTCTTT. Its translation is CASSPPNRGHPTTEAFF. V and J are TRBV18 and TRBJ1-1, with 9 bases identical to TRBD1. The CDR3 has 17 residues. Trimming at V came to 0 bases and at J to 5 bases, leaving 10 bases not matched to a gene. Germline CDR1 reads KGHSH; CDR2 reads LQKENI.

Concerning this clone itself: The sample carries other DNA sequences with the same CDR3. The chain is built from TRBV14 and TRBJ1-2; D is undetermined. Per germline, CDR1 SGHDN and CDR2 FVKESK. The CDR3 has 13 amino acids. V gave up 3 bases and J gave up 8 bases, with 13 bases separating them. DNA for the CDR3: TGTGCCAGCAGCCAGGCTCTGGGCGGGGGCTACACCTTC. It is translated as CASSQALGGGYTF. The full variable domain, its missing parts supplied by reference TRBV14 and TRBJ1-2, is EAGVTQFPSHSVIEKGQTVTLRCDPISGHDNLYWYRRVMGKEIKFLLHFVKESKQDESGMPNNRFLAERTGGTYSTLKVQPAELEDSGVYFCASSQALGGGYTFGSGTRLTVV.

For the CDR3, the DNA is TGCGCCAGCAGCTTGACCCCAAACAGGAACTCTGGAAACACCATATATTTT. Translated, it gives CASSLTPNRNSGNTIYF. V and J are TRBV5-1 and TRBJ1-3, with D perhaps matching TRBD1 (5 bases). The CDR3 sequence is 17 residues long. Germline-derived CDR1 and CDR2 are SGHRS and YFSETQ. V was clipped by 1 base and J by 0 bases, with 14 bases between them. The full variable domain, in which reference TRBV5-1 and TRBJ1-3 provide the parts outside the CDR3, is KAGVTQTPRYLIKTRGQQVTLSCSPISGHRSVSWYQQTPGQGLQFLFEYFSETQRNKGNFPGRFSGRQFSNSRSEMNVSTLELGDSALYLCASSLTPNRNSGNTIYFGEGSWLTVV.

This clone was seen more than once but under ten times. The V gene is TRBV5-6, the J gene TRBJ1-2; 11 bases match TRBD1. V shed 0 bases, J shed 8 bases, and the junction held 6 bases outside the gene matches. The CDR3 runs 15 residues. Germline CDR1 and CDR2: SGHDT and YYEEEE. For the CDR3, the DNA is TGTGCCAGCAGCTTGGCCGGGACAGGGGGTAAAGGCTACACCTTC. This encodes CASSLAGTGGKGYTF. The whole variable domain, remainder taken from reference TRBV5-6 and TRBJ1-2, is DAGVTQSPTHLIKTRGQQVTLRCSPKSGHDTVSWYQQALGQGPQFIFQYYEEEERQRGNFPDRFSGHQFPNYSSELNVNALLLGDSALYLCASSLAGTGGKGYTFGSGTRLTVV.

A few counts support this clone. This chain joins TRBV6-1 and TRBJ2-3, with 9 bases that match TRBD2. Germline CDR1 and CDR2: MNHNS and SASEGT. J was trimmed by 1 base and V by 4 bases; bases with no gene match: 3. CDR3 length: 15 residues. CDR3: CASSGASGGTDTQYF. Written as DNA, the CDR3 is TGTGCCAGCAGTGGGGCTAGCGGGGGCACAGATACGCAGTATTTT.